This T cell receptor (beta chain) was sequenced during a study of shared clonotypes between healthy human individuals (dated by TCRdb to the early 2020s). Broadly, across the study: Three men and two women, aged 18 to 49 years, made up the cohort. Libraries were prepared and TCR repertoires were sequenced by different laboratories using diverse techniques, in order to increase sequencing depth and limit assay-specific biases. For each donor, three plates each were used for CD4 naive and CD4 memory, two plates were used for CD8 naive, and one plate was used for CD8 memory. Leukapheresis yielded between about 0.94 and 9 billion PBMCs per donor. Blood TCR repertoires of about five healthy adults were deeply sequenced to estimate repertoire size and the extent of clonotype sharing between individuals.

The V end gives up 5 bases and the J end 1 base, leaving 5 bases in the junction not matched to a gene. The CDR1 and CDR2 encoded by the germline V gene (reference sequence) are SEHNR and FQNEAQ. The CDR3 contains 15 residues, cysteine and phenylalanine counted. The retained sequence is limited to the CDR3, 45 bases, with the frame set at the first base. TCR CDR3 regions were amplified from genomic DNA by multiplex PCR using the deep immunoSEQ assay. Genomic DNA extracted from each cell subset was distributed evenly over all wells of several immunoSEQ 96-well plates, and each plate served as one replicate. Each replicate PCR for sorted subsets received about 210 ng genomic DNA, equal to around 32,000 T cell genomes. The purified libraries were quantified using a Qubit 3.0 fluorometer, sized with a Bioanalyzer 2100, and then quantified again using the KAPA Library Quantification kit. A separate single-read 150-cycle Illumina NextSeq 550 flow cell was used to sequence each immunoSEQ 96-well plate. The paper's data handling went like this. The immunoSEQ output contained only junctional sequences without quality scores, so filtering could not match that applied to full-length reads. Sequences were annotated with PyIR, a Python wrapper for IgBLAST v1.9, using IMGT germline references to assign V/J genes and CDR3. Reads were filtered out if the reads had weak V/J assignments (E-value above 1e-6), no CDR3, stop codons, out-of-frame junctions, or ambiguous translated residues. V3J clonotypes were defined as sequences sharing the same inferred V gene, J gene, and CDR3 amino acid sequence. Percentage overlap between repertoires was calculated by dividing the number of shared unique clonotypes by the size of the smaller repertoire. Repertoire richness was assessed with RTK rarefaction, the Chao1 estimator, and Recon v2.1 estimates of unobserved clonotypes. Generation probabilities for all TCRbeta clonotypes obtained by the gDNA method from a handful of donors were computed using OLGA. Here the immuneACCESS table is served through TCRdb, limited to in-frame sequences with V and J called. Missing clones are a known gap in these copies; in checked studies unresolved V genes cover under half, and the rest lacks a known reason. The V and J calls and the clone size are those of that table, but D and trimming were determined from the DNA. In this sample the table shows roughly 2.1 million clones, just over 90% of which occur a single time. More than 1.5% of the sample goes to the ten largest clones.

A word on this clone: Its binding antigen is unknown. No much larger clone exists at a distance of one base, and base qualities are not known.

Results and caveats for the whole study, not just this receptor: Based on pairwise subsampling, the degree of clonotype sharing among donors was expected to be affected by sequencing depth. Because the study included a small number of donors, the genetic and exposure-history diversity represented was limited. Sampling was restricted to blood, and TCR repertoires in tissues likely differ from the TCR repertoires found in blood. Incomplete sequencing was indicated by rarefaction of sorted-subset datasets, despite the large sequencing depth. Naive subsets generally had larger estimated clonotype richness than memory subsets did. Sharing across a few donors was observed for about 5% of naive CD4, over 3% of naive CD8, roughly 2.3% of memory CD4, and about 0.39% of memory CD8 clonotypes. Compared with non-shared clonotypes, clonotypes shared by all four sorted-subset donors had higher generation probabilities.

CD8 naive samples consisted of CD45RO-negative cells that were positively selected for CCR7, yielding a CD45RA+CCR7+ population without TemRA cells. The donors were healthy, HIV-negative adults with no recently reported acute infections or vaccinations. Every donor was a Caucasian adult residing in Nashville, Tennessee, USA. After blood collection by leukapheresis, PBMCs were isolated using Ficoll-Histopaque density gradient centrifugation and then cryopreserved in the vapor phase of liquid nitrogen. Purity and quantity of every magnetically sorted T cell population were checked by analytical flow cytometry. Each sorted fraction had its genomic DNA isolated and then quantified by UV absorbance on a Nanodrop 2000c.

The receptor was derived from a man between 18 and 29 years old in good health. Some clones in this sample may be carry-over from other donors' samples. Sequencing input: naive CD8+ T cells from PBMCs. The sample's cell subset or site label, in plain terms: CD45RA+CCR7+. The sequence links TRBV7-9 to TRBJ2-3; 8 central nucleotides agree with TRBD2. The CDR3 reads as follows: CASSLSGVGTDTQYF. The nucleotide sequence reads TGTGCCAGCAGCCTTAGCGGGGTCGGCACAGATACGCAGTATTTT.